The source of this T cell receptor beta chain is a study of CD8+ T cells in alopecia areata. Extracted RNA was reverse transcribed, and the resulting cDNA served as sequencing template. Some clones are missing from TCRdb's copy, which holds only in-frame ones; the method was immunoSEQ multiplex PCR. The sample has some 150,000 clones, 65% to 90% seen once. Concerning this clone: As yet, its antigen is unknown.

With 6 bases clipped from V and 0 bases from J, the junction kept 7 bases outside the gene matches. CDR3 length equals 15 residues. Germline lookup yields CDR1 SEHNR and CDR2 FQNEAQ (reference sequence). Findings and limits, study-wide: Clonality was higher in lesional than normal scalp, especially in alopecia totalis/universalis.

The treatment: oral pan-JAK inhibitor, 5-10 mg twice daily. V gene TRBV7-9 combines with J gene TRBJ2-5; TRBD1 matches 7 bases. The source is a human donor with alopecia areata. The sample was CD8+ T cells sorted from blood, taken at week 4, from a patient treated with tofacitinib. The CDR3 reads CASRRTGAYQETQYF. CDR3 sequence (DNA): TGTGCCAGCAGACGTACAGGGGCCTACCAAGAGACCCAGTACTTC.